One T cell receptor (beta chain) is described in this entry. It was with 60 Vbeta and 13 Jbeta primers that the PCR ran. The repertoire was sequenced with immunoSEQ multiplex PCR; TCRdb's copy has only in-frame clones and lacks some. Of around 140,000 clones in the sample, under 90% are singletons; the top ten hold roughly 4.7%. J lost 4 bases, V lost 5 bases, and 7 bases had no gene match. Looked up from germline, CDR1 is MNHEY and CDR2 is SMNVEV (reference sequence). This CDR3 is 17 amino acids long. The sample belongs to a study of cytomegalovirus exposure and HLA in healthy donors. V is TRBV27 and J is TRBJ2-6; 11 bases are shared with TRBD1. This clonotype originated in a man between 40 and 49 years old in good health and CMV-seronegative. The sample was PBMCs. CDR3 sequence: CASSQGQGAEGANVLTF. Written as DNA, the CDR3 is TGTGCCAGCAGTCAAGGACAGGGGGCCGAAGGGGCCAACGTCCTGACTTTC.